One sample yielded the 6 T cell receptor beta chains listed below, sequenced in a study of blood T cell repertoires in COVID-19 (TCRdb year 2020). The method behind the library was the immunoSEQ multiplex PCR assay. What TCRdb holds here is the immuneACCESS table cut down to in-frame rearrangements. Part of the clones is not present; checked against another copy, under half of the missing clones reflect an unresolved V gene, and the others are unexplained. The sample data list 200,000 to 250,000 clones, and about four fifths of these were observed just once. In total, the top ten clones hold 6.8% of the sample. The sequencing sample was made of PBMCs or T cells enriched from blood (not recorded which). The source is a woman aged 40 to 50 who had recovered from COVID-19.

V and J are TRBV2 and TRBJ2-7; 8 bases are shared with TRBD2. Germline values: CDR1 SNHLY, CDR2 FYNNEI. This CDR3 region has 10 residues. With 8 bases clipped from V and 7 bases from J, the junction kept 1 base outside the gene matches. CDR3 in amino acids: CASREGEQYF. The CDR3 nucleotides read TGTGCCAGCCGGGAGGGGGAGCAGTACTTC.

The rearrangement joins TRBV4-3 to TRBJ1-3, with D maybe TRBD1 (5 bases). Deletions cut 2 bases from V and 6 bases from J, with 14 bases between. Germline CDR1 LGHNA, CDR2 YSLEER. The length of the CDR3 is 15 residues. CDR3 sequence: CASSQSGGLKNTIYF. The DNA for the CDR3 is TGCGCCAGCAGCCAATCGGGGGGTTTAAAAAACACCATATATTTT.

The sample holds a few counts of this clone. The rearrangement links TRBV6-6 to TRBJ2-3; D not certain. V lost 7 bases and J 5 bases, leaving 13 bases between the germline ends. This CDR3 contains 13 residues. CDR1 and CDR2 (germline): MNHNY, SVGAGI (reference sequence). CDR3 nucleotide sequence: TGTGCCAGCAACCAACCTCCGAGAGATACGCAGTATTTT. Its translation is CASNQPPRDTQYF.

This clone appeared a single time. The CDR3 DNA follows: TGTGCCATCAGGCCCGGACTAGCGGTCTACAATGAGCAGTTCTTC. Protein: CAIRPGLAVYNEQFF. J is TRBJ2-1 and V is TRBV10-3, with 10 bases lining up with TRBD2. Germline trimming cut 6 bases from V and 3 bases from J; bases unmatched to any gene: 5. The germline V gene has CDR1 ENHRY and CDR2 SYGVKD. The CDR3 extends over 15 amino acids.

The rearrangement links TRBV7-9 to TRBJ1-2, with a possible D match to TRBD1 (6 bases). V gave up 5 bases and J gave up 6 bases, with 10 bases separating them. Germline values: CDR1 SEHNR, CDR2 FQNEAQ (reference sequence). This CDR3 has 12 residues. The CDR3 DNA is TGTGCCAGCAGCCCCTACAGGGATGGCTACACCTTC. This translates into CASSPYRDGYTF.

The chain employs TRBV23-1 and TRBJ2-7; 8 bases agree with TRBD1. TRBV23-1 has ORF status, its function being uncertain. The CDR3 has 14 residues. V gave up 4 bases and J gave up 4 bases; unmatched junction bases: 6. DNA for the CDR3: TGCGCCAGCAGTCCACTGCAGGGGGCTTACGAGCAGTACGTC. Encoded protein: CASSPLQGAYEQYV.